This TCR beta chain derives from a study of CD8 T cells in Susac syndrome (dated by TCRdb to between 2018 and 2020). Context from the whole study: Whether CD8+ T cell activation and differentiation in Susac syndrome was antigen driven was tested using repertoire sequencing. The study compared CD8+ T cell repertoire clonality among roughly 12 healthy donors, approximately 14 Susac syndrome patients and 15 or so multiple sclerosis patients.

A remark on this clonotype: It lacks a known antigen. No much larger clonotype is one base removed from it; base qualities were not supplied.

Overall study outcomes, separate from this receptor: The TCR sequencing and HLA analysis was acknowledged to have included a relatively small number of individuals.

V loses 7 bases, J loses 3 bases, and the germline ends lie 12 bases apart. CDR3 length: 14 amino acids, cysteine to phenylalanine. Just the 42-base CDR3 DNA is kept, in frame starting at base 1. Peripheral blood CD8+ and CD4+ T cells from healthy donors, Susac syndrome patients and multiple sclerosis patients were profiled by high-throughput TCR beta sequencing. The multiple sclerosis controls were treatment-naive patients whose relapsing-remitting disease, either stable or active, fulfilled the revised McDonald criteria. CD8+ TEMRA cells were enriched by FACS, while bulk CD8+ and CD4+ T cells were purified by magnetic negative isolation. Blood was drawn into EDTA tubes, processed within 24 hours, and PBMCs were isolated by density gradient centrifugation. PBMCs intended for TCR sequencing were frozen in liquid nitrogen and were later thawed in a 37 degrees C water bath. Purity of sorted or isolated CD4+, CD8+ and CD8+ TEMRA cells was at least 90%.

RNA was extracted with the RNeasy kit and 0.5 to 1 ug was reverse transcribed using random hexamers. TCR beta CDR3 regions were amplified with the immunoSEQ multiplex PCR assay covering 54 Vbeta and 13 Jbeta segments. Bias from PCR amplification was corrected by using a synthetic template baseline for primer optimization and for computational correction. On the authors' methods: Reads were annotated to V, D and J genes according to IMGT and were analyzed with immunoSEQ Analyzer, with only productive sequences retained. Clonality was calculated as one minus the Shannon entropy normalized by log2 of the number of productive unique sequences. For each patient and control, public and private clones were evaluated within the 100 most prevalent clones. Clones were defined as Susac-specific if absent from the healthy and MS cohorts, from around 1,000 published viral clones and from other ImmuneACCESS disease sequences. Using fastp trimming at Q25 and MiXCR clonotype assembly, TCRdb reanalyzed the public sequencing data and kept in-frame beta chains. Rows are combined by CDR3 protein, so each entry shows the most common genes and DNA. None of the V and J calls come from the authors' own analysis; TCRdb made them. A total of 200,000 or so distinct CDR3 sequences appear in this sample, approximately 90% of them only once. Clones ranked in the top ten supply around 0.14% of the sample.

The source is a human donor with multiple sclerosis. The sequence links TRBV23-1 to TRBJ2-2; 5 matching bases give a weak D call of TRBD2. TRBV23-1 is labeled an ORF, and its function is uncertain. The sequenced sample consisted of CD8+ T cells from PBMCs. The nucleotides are TGCGCCAGCATCAAAGGAGGTTACACCGGGGAGCTGTTTTTT. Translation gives CASIKGGYTGELFF.